This T cell receptor beta chain was profiled in a study of blood T cell repertoires in COVID-19. Across the whole study: Samples representing acute and convalescent COVID-19 were sourced from the United States, Italy and Spain. PBMCs, B-cell-depleted T cells, or T cells provided the cDNA or gDNA that made up the material.

In the authors' methods: Estimation of nucleated cell counts relied on the amplification of reference gene primers. Assay used: immunoSEQ multiplex PCR; TCRdb lists only in-frame clones, some missing. That table gives V, J and clone size, and the DNA gave D and trimming. The sample holds about 230,000 clones, roughly 83% seen once. This CDR3 is 12 amino acids long. Germline assignment: CDR1 SQVTM and CDR2 ANQGSEA. As regards this clone: An end of the junction differs from the germline gene, which may be a read error.

The genes are TRBV29-1 and TRBJ2-1; tentatively, D is TRBD1 (6 bases). The sample taken for sequencing was peripheral blood. The source is a man aged 40-49 years with acute or convalescent COVID-19. DNA for the CDR3: TGCAGCGTAAGGCAGGGGTACACTGAGCAGTTCTTC. It is translated as CSVRQGYTEQFF.